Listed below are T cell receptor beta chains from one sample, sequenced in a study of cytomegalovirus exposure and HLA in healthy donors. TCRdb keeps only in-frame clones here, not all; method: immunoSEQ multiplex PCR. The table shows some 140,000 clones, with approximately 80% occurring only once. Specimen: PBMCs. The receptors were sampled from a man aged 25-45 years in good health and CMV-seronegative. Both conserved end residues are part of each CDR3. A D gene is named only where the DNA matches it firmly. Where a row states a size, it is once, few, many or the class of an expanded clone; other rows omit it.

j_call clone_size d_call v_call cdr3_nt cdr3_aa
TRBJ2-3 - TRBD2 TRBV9 TGTGCCAGCAGCCCATTAGCGGGAGATGCAGATACGCAGTATTTT CASSPLAGDADTQYF
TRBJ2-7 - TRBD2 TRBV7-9 TGTGCCAGCAGCTTACACGGGACTAGCGGGAGCTCCTACGAGCAGTACTTC CASSLHGTSGSSYEQYF
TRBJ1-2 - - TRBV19 TGTGCCAGTAGTATCCACCCGGGGGTCGGGACGGCTAGTTATGGCTACACCTTC CASSIHPGVGTASYGYTF
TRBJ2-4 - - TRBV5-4 TGTGCCAGCAGCACGGACAGAGCGCTAGCCAAAAACATTCAGTACTTC CASSTDRALAKNIQYF
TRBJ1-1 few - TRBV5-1 TGCGCCAGCACCCAGGGGTCGGCGAACACTGAAGCTTTCTTT CASTQGSANTEAFF
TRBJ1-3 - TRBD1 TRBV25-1 TGTGCCAGCAGTGTCGGGACAGGGGTGGGGGTCTCTGGAAACACCATATATTTT CASSVGTGVGVSGNTIYF
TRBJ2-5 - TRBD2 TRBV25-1 TGTGCCAGCAGTGAATATCCCGGGCTCGGGAGGCAAGAGACCCAGTACTTC CASSEYPGLGRQETQYF
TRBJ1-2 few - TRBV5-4 TGTGCCAGCAAGGGGGACATTCCTGATGGCTACACCTTC CASKGDIPDGYTF
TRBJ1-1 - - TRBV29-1 TGCAGCGTTGTACGCGGTACTGAAGCTTTCTTT CSVVRGTEAFF
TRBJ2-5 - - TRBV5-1 TGCGCCAGCAGCGCGCTGGTGGGGGGTCAAGAGACCCAGTACTTC CASSALVGGQETQYF
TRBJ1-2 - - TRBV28 TGTGCCAGCAGTTTGACAATTTCCTATGGCTACACCTTC CASSLTISYGYTF
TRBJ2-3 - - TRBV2 TGTGCCAGCAGTGATACCCAGGAACCAGATACGCAGTATTTT CASSDTQEPDTQYF
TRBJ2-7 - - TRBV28 TGTGCCAGCAGTTTACAAGGCAGGGGCCACGAGCAGTACTTC CASSLQGRGHEQYF
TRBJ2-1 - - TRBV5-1 TGCGCCAGCCAATCGGGGTCTTACAATGAGCAGTTCTTC CASQSGSYNEQFF
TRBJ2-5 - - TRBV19 TGTGCCAGTAGGAGAACAGGGCAGGAGACCCAGTACTTC CASRRTGQETQYF
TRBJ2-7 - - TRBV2 TGTGCCAGCAGTCCCAAACGGGATAGCACCTACGAGCAGTACTTC CASSPKRDSTYEQYF
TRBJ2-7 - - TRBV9 TGTGCCAGCAGCGTAGGAGGAGGTAGCGGTTCCTACGAGCAGTACTTC CASSVGGGSGSYEQYF
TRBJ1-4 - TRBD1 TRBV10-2 TGCGCCAGCAGTCGACAGGGGGCGCGTGAAAAACTGTTTTTT CASSRQGAREKLFF